The 25 T cell receptor beta chains below come from one sample, sequenced in a study of control samples from healthy donors and cancer patients. The assay was immunoSEQ multiplex PCR, and TCRdb's table has in-frame clones only and misses some. This table has fewer than 200,000 clones, roughly 91% appearing once. Sequenced sample: blood. These receptors came from a young man in good health.

In nucleotides, the CDR3 is TGTGCCATCAGTTCACAGGGTAAGGCACACTACGAGCAGTACTTC. Residues: CAISSQGKAHYEQYF. The chain couples TRBV10-3 to TRBJ2-7, with TRBD1 as a possible D gene (6 bases). The CDR3 is 15 residues long. V was cut by 5 bases and J by 3 bases, with 17 bases left in between. Germline V gives CDR1 ENHRY, CDR2 SYGVKD.

The gene calls are TRBV18 and TRBJ2-1, with 8 nucleotides matching TRBD1. This CDR3 spans 14 amino acids. CDR1 KGHSH and CDR2 LQKENI come from the germline V gene. J was trimmed by 6 bases and V by 3 bases; bases with no gene match: 4. The CDR3 is CASSPTTGANEQFF. The CDR3 DNA is TGTGCCAGCTCACCGACGACAGGGGCCAATGAGCAGTTCTTC.

J is TRBJ1-1 and V is TRBV9, with a tentative D call TRBD1 (6 bases). Trimming left V 7 bases short and J 0 bases short, with 22 bases between. Germline V gene sequence: CDR1 SGDLS, CDR2 YYNGEE. The length of the CDR3 is 17 residues. Here the CDR3 DNA reads TGTGCCAGCGGGCCCTTACAGGGAAGGAGGATGAACACTGAAGCTTTCTTT. Translated, it gives CASGPLQGRRMNTEAFF.

J is TRBJ2-7 and V is TRBV6-5, with D perhaps TRBD2 (6 bases). V gave up 6 bases and J gave up 1 base, with 16 bases separating them. CDR1 MNHEY and CDR2 SVGAGI come from the germline V gene. The CDR3 length is 15 residues. This CDR3 is CASRASGSQSYEQYF. CDR3 coding DNA: TGTGCCAGCAGGGCGAGCGGGTCCCAGTCCTACGAGCAGTACTTC.

This chain joins TRBV10-1 and TRBJ1-1, with 7 bases identical to TRBD1. The CDR3 consists of 13 residues. The V segment lost 6 bases and the J segment 4 bases; nucleotides outside the gene matches: 5. Germline V gives CDR1 WNHNN, CDR2 SYGVQD (reference sequence). CDR3 sequence (DNA): TGCGCCAGCAGCGAAGGGGGCGTCACTGAAGCTTTCTTT. Translating it yields CASSEGGVTEAFF.

This chain links TRBV5-1 with TRBJ2-7; D call uncertain. Germline CDR1 reads SGHRS; CDR2 reads YFSETQ. The V gene lost 3 bases and the J gene lost 0 bases, with 13 bases spanning the gap. This CDR3 contains 15 residues. This chain's CDR3 is CASSSTALPSYEQYF. The CDR3 nucleotides read TGCGCCAGCAGCTCGACCGCACTACCCTCCTACGAGCAGTACTTC.

This chain uses TRBV7-9 with TRBJ2-3, with TRBD2 identical over 10 bases. The CDR3 covers 15 residues. Trimming removed 3 bases from V and 6 bases from J; junction bases left unmatched: 6. Looked up from germline, CDR1 is SEHNR and CDR2 is FQNEAQ (reference sequence). The CDR3, as DNA: TGTGCCAGCAGCTTCCTAGCGGGGGTTGGGGATACGCAGTATTTT. It yields the protein CASSFLAGVGDTQYF.

A word on this clone: Other DNA sequences within the sample encode an identical CDR3. This chain links TRBV3-1 (or the pseudogene TRBV3-2) with TRBJ2-2, with 7 bases matching TRBD1. V lost 4 bases and J lost 5; bases outside the gene matches: 7. This CDR3 region has 15 residues. Germline CDR1 LGHDT, CDR2 YNNKEL (reference sequence). The CDR3 sequence: CASSLNRGITGELFF. CDR3 DNA sequence: TGTGCCAGCAGCCTAAACAGGGGAATTACCGGGGAGCTGTTTTTT.

With respect to this clone: Other nucleotide sequences from this sample produce the same CDR3. The chain links TRBV2 to TRBJ2-2, with a possible D match to TRBD1 (6 bases). The V end lost 7 bases, the J end lost 2 bases, and 8 bases lay between the germline ends. Germline V gene data show CDR1 as SNHLY and CDR2 as FYNNEI. The CDR3 has 13 amino acids. The CDR3 nucleotides read TGTGCCAGCAAAGGGGGAAACACCGGGGAGCTGTTTTTT. Amino acid sequence: CASKGGNTGELFF.

V and J are TRBV5-6 and TRBJ1-5; 9 bases map to TRBD1. The germline CDR1 and CDR2 sequences are SGHDT and YYEEEE. V shed 4 bases, J shed 4 bases, and the junction held 6 bases outside the gene matches. The CDR3 contains 15 residues. The CDR3 loop is CASSPGTGKNQPQHF. The CDR3 nucleotides are TGTGCCAGCAGCCCCGGGACAGGGAAGAATCAGCCCCAGCATTTT.

V and J are TRBV29-1 and TRBJ1-1, with 8 nucleotides matching TRBD1. The CDR3 is made up of 14 amino acids. Germline lookup yields CDR1 SQVTM and CDR2 ANQGSEA. J gave up 1 base and V 5 bases, and 6 bases lay outside the gene matches. The CDR3 loop is CSVRIDRGNTEAFF. The CDR3 DNA is TGCAGCGTTCGAATAGACAGGGGGAACACTGAAGCTTTCTTT.

V is TRBV19 and J is TRBJ2-1; D gene ambiguous. The V gene's germline CDR1 is LNHDA and CDR2 SQIVND (reference sequence). The V end lost 3 bases, the J end lost 5 bases, and 8 bases lay between the germline ends. There are 13 residues in the CDR3. CDR3 amino acids: CASSMGRDNEQFF. The CDR3 DNA reads as TGTGCCAGTAGTATGGGTAGGGACAATGAGCAGTTCTTC.

This chain uses TRBV15 with TRBJ2-7; possible D gene TRBD1, 5 bases. CDR1 and CDR2 (germline): LNHNV, YYDKDF (reference sequence). This CDR3 is 16 amino acids long. The V gene lost 5 bases and the J gene lost 5 bases, with 22 bases spanning the gap. The CDR3 nucleotides read TGTGCCACCAGCTCACGAATTGCAGACAGTCCCCACGAGCAGTACTTC. Translation gives CATSSRIADSPHEQYF.

The chain employs TRBV2 and TRBJ1-3; D remains ambiguous. Germline V lookup: CDR1 SNHLY, CDR2 FYNNEI. The ends were cut back, 4 bases at V and 0 bases at J, with 10 bases in the middle. This CDR3 region has 15 residues. CDR3 sequence (DNA): TGTGCCAGCAGTGTTCAAGGGAGCTCTGGAAACACCATATATTTT. Translated, it gives CASSVQGSSGNTIYF. The variable domain in full, completed from reference TRBV2 and TRBJ1-3, reads EPEVTQTPSHQVTQMGQEVILRCVPISNHLYFYWYRQILGQKVEFLVSFYNNEISEKSEIFDDQFSVERPDGSNFTLKIRSTKLEDSAMYFCASSVQGSSGNTIYFGEGSWLTVV.

The CDR3, as DNA: TGCGCCAGCAGCCCGCCTCTGAGCGGGGGGGCGTCAGATACGCAGTATTTT. Protein: CASSPPLSGGASDTQYF. The chain combines TRBV5-1 with TRBJ2-3; 10 bases are shared with TRBD2. Trimming took 4 bases from V and 4 from J; bases not matched to a gene: 12. The CDR3 covers 17 residues. Germline V lookup: CDR1 SGHRS, CDR2 YFSETQ.

A word on this clone: This sample also contains other DNA sequences that code for the same CDR3. This rearrangement joins TRBV29-1 to TRBJ2-7; D is undetermined. Trimming cost V 4 bases and J 2 bases, with 9 bases left between them. In germline, CDR1 is SQVTM, CDR2 ANQGSEA. The CDR3 has 12 amino acids. The CDR3 spells CSVGFGTYEQYF. The CDR3 bases are TGCAGCGTTGGTTTTGGGACCTACGAGCAGTACTTC.

The chain recombines TRBV12-3 or TRBV12-4 with TRBJ1-4, with D uncertain. The germline V and J ends were trimmed by 3 bases and 8 bases, with 7 bases remaining between them. This CDR3 has 12 residues. The CDR3 nucleotides are TGTGCCAGCAGTTTGACGGGGGAAAAACTGTTTTTT. Translating gives CASSLTGEKLFF.

This chain uses TRBV19 with TRBJ2-4, with D uncertain. The CDR3 spans 15 residues. The V gene lost 6 bases and the J gene lost 5 bases, with 17 bases spanning the gap. The germline V gene has CDR1 LNHDA and CDR2 SQIVND (reference sequence). CDR3 region: CASSTLVEWENIQYF. The CDR3 DNA sequence: TGTGCCAGTAGCACCTTAGTGGAATGGGAAAACATTCAGTACTTC.

The V call is TRBV6-1, the J call TRBJ2-7; D may be TRBD1 (6 bases). The ends were cut back, 1 base at V and 9 bases at J, with 16 bases in the middle. This CDR3 spans 14 amino acids. Looked up from germline, CDR1 is MNHNS and CDR2 is SASEGT. Written as DNA, the CDR3 is TGTGCCAGCAGTGAAGGGTTACAGGGCTCCGGGCAGTACTTC. This gives the protein CASSEGLQGSGQYF.

The V gene is TRBV5-1, the J gene TRBJ2-2; D is unclear. V lost 1 base, J lost 7 bases, and 14 bases lay in between. This CDR3 has 15 residues. The germline V gene has CDR1 SGHRS and CDR2 YFSETQ. The CDR3 DNA follows: TGCGCCAGCAGCTTGCTCGCCGGCAGAGGCGGGGAGCTGTTTTTT. Translating it yields CASSLLAGRGGELFF.

In regard to this clone: This specimen includes other DNA sequences encoding the same CDR3. The chain recombines TRBV5-1 with TRBJ1-1; D possibly corresponds to TRBD1 (5 bases). This CDR3 is 14 amino acids long. The germline V gene has CDR1 SGHRS and CDR2 YFSETQ. V lost 3 bases to trimming and J lost 1 base, with 10 bases between them. CDR3 region: CASSWVDRNTEAFF. The CDR3 nucleotides read TGCGCCAGCAGCTGGGTTGACAGGAACACTGAAGCTTTCTTT.

The rearrangement joins TRBV7-3 to TRBJ2-5; perhaps TRBD1 as D (5 bases). V lost 0 bases and J 4 bases, leaving 9 bases between the germline ends. From germline, CDR1 is SGHTA and CDR2 FQGTGA. This CDR3 contains 14 residues. DNA of the CDR3: TGTGCCAGCAGCTTAACTGGGGCTCTAGAGACCCAGTACTTC. Translated, it gives CASSLTGALETQYF.

The gene calls are TRBV5-4 and TRBJ2-5; D uncertain. The V end was cut by 1 base, the J end by 5 bases, with 9 bases between. This CDR3 comprises 13 residues. Germline lookup yields CDR1 SGHNT and CDR2 YYREEE (reference sequence). As DNA, the CDR3 is TGTGCCAGCAGCTTGCGCGGCAGGGAGACCCAGTACTTC. Translation gives CASSLRGRETQYF.

The chain carries TRBV6-5 and TRBJ1-4; the match to TRBD1 covers 8 bases. The junction had 9 bases not matched to a gene; V was cut back by 7 bases and J by 8 bases. This CDR3 has 14 residues. Germline CDR1 reads MNHEY; CDR2 reads SVGAGI. The DNA of the CDR3 is TGTGCCAGCAACGAAGACAGGGGTGACGAAAAACTGTTTTTT. This translates into CASNEDRGDEKLFF.

The rearrangement uses TRBV7-3 and TRBJ2-1; 8 bases line up with TRBD1. This CDR3 contains 14 residues. Trimming took 8 bases from V and 5 from J; bases not matched to a gene: 8. Germline V gives CDR1 SGHTA, CDR2 FQGTGA. The CDR3 spells CASAGQGFHNEQFF. CDR3 coding DNA: TGTGCCAGCGCCGGACAGGGTTTCCACAATGAGCAGTTCTTC.